This T cell receptor beta chain came from a study of T cell repertoires in cytomegalovirus infection. Study details: It was the public TCR beta signatures that indicated both CMV infection and matching HLA type.

Between the trimmed V and J ends, which lost 1 base and 5 bases, there was a span of 8 bases. This CDR3 is 13 amino acids long. The germline V gene has CDR1 MNHNY and CDR2 SVGAGI (reference sequence). TCRdb reprocessed the reads via MiXCR and lists one record per CDR3 protein. The sample holds over 150,000 distinct CDR3 sequences; roughly 20% are singletons and the top ten take around 3.1%. The rearrangement links TRBV6-6 to TRBJ1-2, with D unclear. Sequencing was performed on PBMCs. This TCR derives from a human donor in good health (CMV status not recorded). Some clones in this sample may be carry-over from other donors' samples. The CDR3 DNA is TGTGCCAGCAGTTACTACGCGGGGTATGGCTACACCTTC. Translating gives CASSYYAGYGYTF.